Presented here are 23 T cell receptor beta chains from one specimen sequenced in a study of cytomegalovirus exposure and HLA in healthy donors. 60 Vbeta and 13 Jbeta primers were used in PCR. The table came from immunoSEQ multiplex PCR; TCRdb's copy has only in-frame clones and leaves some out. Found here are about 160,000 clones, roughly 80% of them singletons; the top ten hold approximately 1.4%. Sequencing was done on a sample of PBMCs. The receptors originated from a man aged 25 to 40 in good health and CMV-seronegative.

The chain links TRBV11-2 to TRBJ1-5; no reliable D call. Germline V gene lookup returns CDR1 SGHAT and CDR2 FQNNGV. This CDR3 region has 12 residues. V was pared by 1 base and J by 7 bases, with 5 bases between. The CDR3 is CASSLGPQPQHF. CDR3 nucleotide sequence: TGTGCCAGCAGCTTAGGGCCCCAGCCCCAGCATTTT.

CDR3 nucleotide sequence: TGCGCCAGCAGCTTCGGGGGAAGTGGCAATCAGCCCCAGCATTTT. Protein: CASSFGGSGNQPQHF. This chain links TRBV5-1 with TRBJ1-5, with D perhaps TRBD1 (5 bases). The ends were cut back, 2 bases at V and 2 bases at J, with 11 bases in the middle. CDR3 length: 15 amino acids. The germline gives CDR1 SGHRS, CDR2 YFSETQ.

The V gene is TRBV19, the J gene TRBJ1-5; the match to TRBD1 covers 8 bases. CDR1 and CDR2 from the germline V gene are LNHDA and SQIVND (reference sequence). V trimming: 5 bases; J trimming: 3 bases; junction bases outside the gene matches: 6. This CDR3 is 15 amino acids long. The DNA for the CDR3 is TGTGCCAGTAGTGCCGGACAGGGAAACAATCAGCCCCAGCATTTT. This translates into CASSAGQGNNQPQHF.

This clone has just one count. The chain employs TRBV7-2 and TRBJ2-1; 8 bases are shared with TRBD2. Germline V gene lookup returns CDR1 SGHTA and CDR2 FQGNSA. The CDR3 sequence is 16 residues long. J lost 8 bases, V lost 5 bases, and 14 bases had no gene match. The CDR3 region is CASSRLGARGAYEQFF. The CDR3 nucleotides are TGTGCCAGCAGCCGCTTGGGGGCGCGGGGGGCCTATGAGCAGTTCTTC.

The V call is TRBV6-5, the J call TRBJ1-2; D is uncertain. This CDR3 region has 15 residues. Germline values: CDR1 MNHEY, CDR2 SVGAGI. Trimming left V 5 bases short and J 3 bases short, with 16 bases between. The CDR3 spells CASSRERGGDYGYTF. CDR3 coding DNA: TGTGCCAGCAGTCGAGAACGGGGTGGGGACTATGGCTACACCTTC.

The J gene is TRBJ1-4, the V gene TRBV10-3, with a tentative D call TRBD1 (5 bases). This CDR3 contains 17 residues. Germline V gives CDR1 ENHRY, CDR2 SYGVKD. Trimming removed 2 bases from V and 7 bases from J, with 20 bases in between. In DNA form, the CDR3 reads TGTGCCATCAGTGAGGGCGGATTAGGGCAGGGTAGTGAAAAACTGTTTTTT. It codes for CAISEGGLGQGSEKLFF.

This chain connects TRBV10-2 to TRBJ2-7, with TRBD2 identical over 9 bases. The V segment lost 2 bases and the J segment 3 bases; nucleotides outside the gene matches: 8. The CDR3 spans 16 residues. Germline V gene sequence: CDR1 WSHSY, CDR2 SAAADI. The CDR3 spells CASSEEASGKLYEQYF. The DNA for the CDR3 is TGCGCCAGCAGTGAGGAGGCTAGCGGGAAGCTCTACGAGCAGTACTTC.

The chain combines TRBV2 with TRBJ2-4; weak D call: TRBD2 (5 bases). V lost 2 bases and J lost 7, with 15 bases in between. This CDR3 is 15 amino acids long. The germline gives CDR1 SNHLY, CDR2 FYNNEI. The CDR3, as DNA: TGTGCCAGCAGTGAAATCGAGGGAAAGTCGAACATTCAGTACTTC. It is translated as CASSEIEGKSNIQYF.

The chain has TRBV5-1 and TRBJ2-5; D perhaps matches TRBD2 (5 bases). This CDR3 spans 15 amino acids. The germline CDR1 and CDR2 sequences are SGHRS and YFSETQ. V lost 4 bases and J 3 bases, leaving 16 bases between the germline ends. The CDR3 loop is CASSRRNGREETQYF. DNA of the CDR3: TGCGCCAGCAGCCGCCGGAATGGGCGGGAAGAGACCCAGTACTTC.

CDR3 amino acids: CADHSGEPNTEAFF. The CDR3 nucleotides are TGTGCCGACCATTCAGGGGAACCGAACACTGAAGCTTTCTTT. The chain joins TRBV6-6 to TRBJ1-1; D is perhaps TRBD1 (6 bases). The V end lost 11 bases, the J end lost 1 base, and 17 bases lay between the germline ends. Per germline, CDR1 MNHNY and CDR2 SVGAGI (reference sequence). CDR3 length: 14 residues.

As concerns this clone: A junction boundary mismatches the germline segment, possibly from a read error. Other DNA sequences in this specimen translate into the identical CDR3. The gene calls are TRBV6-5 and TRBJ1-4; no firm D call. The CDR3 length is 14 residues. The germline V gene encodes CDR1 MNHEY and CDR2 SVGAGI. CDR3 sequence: CASSYAARNEKLFF. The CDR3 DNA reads TGTGCCAGTAGTTACGCAGCGCGGAATGAAAAACTGTTTTTT.

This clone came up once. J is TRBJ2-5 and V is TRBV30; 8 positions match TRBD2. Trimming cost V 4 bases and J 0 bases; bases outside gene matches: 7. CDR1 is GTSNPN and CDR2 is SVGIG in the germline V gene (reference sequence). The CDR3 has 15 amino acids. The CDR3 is CAWNGRAGYQETQYF. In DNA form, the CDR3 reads TGTGCCTGGAACGGGAGGGCGGGTTACCAAGAGACCCAGTACTTC.

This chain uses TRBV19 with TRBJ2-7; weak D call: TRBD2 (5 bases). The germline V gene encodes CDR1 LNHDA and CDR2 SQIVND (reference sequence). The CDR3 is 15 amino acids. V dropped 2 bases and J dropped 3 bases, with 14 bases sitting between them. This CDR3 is CASSILSDSSYEQYF. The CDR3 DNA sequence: TGTGCCAGTAGTATATTATCGGACTCCAGCTACGAGCAGTACTTC.

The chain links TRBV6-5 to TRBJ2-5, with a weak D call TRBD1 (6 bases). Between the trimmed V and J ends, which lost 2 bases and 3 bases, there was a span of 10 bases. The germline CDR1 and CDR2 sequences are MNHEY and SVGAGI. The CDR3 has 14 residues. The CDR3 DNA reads TGTGCCAGCAGTTACAGGCAGGGGAAAGAGACCCAGTACTTC. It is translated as CASSYRQGKETQYF.

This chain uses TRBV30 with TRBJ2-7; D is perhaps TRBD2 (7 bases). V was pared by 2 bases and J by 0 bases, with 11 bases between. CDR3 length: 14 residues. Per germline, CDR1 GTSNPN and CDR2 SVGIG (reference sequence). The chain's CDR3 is CAWSNGGPSYEQYF. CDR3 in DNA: TGTGCCTGGAGTAACGGGGGGCCCTCCTACGAGCAGTACTTC.

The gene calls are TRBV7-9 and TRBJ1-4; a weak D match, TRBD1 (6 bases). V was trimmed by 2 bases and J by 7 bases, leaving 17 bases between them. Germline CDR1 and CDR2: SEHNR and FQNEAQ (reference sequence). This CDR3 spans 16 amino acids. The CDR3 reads CASSLMGRGEGEKLFF. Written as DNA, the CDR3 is TGTGCCAGCAGCTTAATGGGCAGGGGTGAAGGTGAAAAACTGTTTTTT.

For the CDR3, the DNA is TGTGCCAGCAGCTTAGTCGGACAGCGCACAGATACGCAGTATTTT. Translation: CASSLVGQRTDTQYF. J is TRBJ2-3 and V is TRBV7-2, with a possible D match to TRBD1 (6 bases). Between the trimmed V and J ends, which lost 1 base and 1 base, there was a span of 9 bases. The CDR3 loop spans 15 amino acids. Germline assignment: CDR1 SGHTA and CDR2 FQGNSA.

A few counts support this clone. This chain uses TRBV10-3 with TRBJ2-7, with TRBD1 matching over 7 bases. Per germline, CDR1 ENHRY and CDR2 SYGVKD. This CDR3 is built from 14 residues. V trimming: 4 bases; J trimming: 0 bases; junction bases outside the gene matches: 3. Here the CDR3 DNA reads TGTGCCATCAGTGGTCAGGGGGACTCCTACGAGCAGTACTTC. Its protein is CAISGQGDSYEQYF.

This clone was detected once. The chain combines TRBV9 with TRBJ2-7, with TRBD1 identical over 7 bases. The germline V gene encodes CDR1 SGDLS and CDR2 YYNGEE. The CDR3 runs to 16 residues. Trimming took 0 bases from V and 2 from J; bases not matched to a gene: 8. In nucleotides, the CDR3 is TGTGCCAGCAGCGTAGCCGACAGGGTGGAGCCCTACGAGCAGTACTTC. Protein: CASSVADRVEPYEQYF.

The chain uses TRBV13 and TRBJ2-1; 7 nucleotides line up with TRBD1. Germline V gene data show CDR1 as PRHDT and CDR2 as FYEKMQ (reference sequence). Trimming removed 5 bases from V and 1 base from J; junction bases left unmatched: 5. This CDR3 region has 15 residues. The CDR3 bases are TGTGCCAGCAGCCCAGGGGGTTTATCCTACAATGAGCAGTTCTTC. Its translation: CASSPGGLSYNEQFF.

CDR3 loop: CASSRDRSREKLFF. Here the CDR3 DNA reads TGCGCCAGCAGCCGCGACAGAAGTCGGGAAAAACTGTTTTTT. The genes are TRBV5-1 and TRBJ1-4; D is perhaps TRBD1 (5 bases). CDR3 size: 14 residues. Germline V gene sequence: CDR1 SGHRS, CDR2 YFSETQ. V lost 4 bases to trimming and J lost 8 bases, with 15 bases between them.

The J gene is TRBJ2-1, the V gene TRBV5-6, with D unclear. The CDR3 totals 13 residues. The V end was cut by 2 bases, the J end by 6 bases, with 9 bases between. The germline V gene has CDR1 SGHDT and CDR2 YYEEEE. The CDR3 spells CASSFQGVNEQFF. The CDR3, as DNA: TGTGCCAGCAGCTTCCAAGGAGTCAATGAGCAGTTCTTC.

CDR3 sequence: CASSYPGTSVYEQYF. In DNA, the CDR3 is TGTGCCAGCAGCTACCCCGGGACTAGCGTCTACGAGCAGTACTTC. The chain combines TRBV7-2 with TRBJ2-7; 10 positions agree with TRBD2. Per germline, CDR1 SGHTA and CDR2 FQGNSA. The CDR3 consists of 15 residues. V was pared by 4 bases and J by 3 bases, with 6 bases of the junction left unmatched.